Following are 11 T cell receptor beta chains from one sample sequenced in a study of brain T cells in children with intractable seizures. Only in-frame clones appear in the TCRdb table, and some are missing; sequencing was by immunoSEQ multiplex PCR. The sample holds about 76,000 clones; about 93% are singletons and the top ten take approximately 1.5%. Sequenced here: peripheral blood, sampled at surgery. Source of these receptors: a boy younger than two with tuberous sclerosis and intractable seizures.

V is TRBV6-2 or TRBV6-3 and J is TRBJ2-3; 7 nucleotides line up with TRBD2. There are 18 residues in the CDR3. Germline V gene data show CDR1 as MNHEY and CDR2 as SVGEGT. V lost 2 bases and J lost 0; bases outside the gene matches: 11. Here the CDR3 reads CASSYPASGDSSTDTQYF. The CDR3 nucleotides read TGTGCCAGCAGTTACCCGGCTAGCGGAGACTCTAGCACAGATACGCAGTATTTT.

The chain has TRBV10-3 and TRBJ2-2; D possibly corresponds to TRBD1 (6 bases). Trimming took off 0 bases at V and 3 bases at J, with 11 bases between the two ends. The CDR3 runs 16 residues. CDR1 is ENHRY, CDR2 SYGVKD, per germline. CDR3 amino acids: CAISESARGDTGELFF. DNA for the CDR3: TGTGCCATCAGTGAGTCGGCCAGGGGAGACACCGGGGAGCTGTTTTTT.

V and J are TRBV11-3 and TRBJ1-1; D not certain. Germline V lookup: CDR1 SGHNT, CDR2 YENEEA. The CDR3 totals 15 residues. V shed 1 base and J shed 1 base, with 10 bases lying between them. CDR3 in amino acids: CASSLVFKENTEAFF. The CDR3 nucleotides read TGTGCCAGCAGCTTAGTATTTAAGGAGAACACTGAAGCTTTCTTT.

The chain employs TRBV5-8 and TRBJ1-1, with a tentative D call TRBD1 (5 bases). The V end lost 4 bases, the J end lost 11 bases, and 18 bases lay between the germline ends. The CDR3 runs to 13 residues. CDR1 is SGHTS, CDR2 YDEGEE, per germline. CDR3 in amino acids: CASSVDTRFGAFF. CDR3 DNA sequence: TGTGCCAGCAGCGTGGACACCAGATTTGGGGCTTTCTTT.

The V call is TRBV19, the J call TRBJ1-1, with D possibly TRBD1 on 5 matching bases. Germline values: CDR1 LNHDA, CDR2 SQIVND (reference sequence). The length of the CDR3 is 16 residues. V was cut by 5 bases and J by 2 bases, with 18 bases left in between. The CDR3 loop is CASSPERQRLNTEAFF. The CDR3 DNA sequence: TGTGCCAGTAGTCCTGAACGACAGCGACTTAACACTGAAGCTTTCTTT.

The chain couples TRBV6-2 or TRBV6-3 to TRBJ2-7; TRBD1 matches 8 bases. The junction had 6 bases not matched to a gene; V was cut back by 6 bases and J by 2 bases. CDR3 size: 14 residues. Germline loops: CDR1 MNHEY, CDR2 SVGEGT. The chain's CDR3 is CASSRGQGPYEQYF. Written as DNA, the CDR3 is TGTGCCAGCAGCCGCGGACAGGGCCCCTACGAGCAGTACTTC.

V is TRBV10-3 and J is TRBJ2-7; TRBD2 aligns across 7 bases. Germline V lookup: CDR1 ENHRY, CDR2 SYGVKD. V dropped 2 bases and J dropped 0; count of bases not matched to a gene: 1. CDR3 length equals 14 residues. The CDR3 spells CAISEASGSYEQYF. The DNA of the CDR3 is TGTGCCATCAGTGAGGCTAGCGGCTCCTACGAGCAGTACTTC.

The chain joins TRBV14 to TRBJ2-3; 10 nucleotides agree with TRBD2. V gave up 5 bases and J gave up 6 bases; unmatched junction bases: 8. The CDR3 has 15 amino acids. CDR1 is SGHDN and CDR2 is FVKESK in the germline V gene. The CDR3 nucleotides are TGTGCCAGCAGCTACACACTAGCGGGGTTGGATACGCAGTATTTT. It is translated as CASSYTLAGLDTQYF.

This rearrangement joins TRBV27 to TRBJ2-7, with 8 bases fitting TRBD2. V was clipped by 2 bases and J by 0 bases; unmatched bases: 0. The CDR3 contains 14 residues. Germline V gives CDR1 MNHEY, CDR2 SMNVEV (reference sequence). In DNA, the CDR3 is TGTGCCAGCAGTTTACTAGCGGGCTCCTACGAGCAGTACTTC. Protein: CASSLLAGSYEQYF.

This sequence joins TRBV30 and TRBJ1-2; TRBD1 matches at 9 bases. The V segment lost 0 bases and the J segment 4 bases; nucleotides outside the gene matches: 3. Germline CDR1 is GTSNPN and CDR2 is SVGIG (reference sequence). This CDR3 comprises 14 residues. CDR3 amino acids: CAWSVQQGAYGYTF. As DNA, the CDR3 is TGTGCCTGGAGTGTTCAACAGGGGGCCTATGGCTACACCTTC.

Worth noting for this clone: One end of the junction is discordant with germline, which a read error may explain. The chain's CDR3 is CASSPQSGELFF. CDR3 sequence (DNA): TGTGCTAGCAGCCCACAGTCCGGGGAGCTGTTTTTT. The rearrangement joins TRBV7-7 to TRBJ2-2; D call uncertain. Germline V lookup: CDR1 SSHAT, CDR2 FNYEAQ (reference sequence). This CDR3 is 12 amino acids long.